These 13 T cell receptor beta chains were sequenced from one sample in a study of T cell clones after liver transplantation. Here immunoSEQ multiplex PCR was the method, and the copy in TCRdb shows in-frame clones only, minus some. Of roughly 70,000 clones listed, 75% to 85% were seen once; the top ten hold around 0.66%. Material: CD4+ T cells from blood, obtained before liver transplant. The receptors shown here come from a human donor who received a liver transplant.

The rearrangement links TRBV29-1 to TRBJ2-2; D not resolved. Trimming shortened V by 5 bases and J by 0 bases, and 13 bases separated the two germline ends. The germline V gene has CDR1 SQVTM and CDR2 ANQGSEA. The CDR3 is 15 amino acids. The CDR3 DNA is TGCAGCGTTAGTTTTATAGCAGCGAACACCGGGGAGCTGTTTTTT. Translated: CSVSFIAANTGELFF.

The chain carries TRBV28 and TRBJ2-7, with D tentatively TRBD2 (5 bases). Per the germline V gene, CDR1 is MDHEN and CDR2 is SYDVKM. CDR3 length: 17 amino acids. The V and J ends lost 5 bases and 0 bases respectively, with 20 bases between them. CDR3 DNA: TGTGCCAGCAGTCCGACGCCCTGGAGGCCTAACTCCTACGAGCAGTACTTC. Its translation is CASSPTPWRPNSYEQYF.

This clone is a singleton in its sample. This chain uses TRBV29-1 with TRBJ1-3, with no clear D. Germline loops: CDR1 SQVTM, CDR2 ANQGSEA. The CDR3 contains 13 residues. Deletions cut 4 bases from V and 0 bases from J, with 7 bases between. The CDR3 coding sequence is TGCAGCGTTGTCGGCGGCTCTGGAAACACCATATATTTT. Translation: CSVVGGSGNTIYF.

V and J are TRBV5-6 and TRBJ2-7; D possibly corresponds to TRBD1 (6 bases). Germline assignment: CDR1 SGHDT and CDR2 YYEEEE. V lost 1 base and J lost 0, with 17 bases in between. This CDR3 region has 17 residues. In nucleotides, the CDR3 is TGTGCCAGCAGCTTGTATAGTTCACAGGGAAACTCCTACGAGCAGTACTTC. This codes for CASSLYSSQGNSYEQYF.

The CDR3 region has the DNA TGTGCCAGCAGTTCTGAGAATGGCTACACCTTC. It is translated as CASSSENGYTF. This rearrangement joins TRBV28 to TRBJ1-2; D not resolved. The V end was cut by 4 bases, the J end by 6 bases, with 6 bases between. CDR1 MDHEN and CDR2 SYDVKM come from the germline V gene. This CDR3 is 11 amino acids long.

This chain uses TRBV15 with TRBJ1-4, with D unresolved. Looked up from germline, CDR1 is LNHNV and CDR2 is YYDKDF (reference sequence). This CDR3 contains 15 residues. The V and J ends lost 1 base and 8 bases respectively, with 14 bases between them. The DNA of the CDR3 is TGTGCCACCAGCAGAGGGGGTGTTTACGGCGAAAAACTGTTTTTT. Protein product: CATSRGGVYGEKLFF.

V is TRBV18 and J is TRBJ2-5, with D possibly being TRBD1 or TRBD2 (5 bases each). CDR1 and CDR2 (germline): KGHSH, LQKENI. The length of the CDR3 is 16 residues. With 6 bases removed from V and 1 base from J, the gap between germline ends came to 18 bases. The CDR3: CASSLLAGTLQETQYF. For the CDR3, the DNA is TGTGCCAGCTCGCTCTTAGCCGGGACCCTCCAAGAGACCCAGTACTTC. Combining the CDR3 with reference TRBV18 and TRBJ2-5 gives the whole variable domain NAGVMQNPRHLVRRRGQEARLRCSPMKGHSHVYWYRQLPEEGLKFMVYLQKENIIDESGMPKERFSAEFPKEGPSILRIQQVVRGDSAAYFCASSLLAGTLQETQYFGPGTRLLVL.

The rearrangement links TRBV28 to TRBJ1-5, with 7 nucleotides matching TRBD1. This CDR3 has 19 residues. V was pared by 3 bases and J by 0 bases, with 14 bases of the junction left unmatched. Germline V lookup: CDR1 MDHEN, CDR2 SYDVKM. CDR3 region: CASSLGLSSGGASNQPQHF. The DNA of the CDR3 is TGTGCCAGCAGTTTGGGCCTATCCTCAGGGGGGGCTAGCAATCAGCCCCAGCATTTT.

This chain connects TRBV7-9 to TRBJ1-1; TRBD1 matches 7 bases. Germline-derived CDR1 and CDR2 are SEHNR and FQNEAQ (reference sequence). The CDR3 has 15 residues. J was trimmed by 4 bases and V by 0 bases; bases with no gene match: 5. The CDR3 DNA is TGTGCCAGCAGCTTAGCGAGGACAGGCTCCACTGAAGCTTTCTTT. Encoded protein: CASSLARTGSTEAFF.

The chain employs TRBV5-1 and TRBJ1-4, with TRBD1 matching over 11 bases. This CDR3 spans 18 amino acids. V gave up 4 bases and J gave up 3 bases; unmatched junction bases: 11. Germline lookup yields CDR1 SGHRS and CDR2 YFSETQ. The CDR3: CASSQDRGHHLANEKLFF. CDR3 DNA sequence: TGCGCCAGCAGCCAGGACAGGGGGCACCACCTAGCTAATGAAAAACTGTTTTTT.

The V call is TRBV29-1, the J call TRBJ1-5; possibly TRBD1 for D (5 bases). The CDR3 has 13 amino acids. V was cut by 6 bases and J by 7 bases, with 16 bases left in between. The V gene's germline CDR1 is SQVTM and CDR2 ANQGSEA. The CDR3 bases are TGCAGCGTATCCAACGGGGGGAAACAGCCCCAGCATTTT. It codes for CSVSNGGKQPQHF.

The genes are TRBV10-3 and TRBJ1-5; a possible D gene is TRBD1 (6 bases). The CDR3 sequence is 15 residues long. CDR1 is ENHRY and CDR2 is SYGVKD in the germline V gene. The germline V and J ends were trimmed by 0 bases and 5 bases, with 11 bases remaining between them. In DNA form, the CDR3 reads TGTGCCATCAGTGAGTCGGCGGACAGCTATCAGCCCCAGCATTTT. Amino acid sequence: CAISESADSYQPQHF.

In nucleotides, the CDR3 is TGTGCCAGCAGCTTGGCAATATTAACCGGGGAGCTGTTTTTT. Protein: CASSLAILTGELFF. This sequence joins TRBV5-4 and TRBJ2-2; D gene uncertain. In germline, CDR1 is SGHNT, CDR2 YYREEE (reference sequence). With 0 bases removed from V and 5 bases from J, the gap between germline ends came to 8 bases. CDR3 length: 14 residues.